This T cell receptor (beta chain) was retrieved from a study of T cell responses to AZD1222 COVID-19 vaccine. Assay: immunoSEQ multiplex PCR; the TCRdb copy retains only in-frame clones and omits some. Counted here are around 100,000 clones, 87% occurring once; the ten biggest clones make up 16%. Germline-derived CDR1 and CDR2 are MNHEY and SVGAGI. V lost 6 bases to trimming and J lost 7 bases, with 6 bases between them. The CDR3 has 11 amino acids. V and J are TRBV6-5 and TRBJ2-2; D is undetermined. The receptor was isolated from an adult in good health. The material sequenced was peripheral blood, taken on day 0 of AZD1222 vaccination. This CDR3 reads CASRSVGELFF. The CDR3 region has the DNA TGTGCCAGCAGGAGCGTCGGGGAGCTGTTTTTT.